This TCR beta chain was retrieved from a study of blood T cell repertoires in COVID-19. Study details: There were acute and convalescent COVID-19 samples, and they came from the United States, Italy and Spain.

The method was immunoSEQ multiplex PCR; TCRdb's version includes in-frame clones alone and lacks a portion of them. There are about 140,000 clones in the sample; around nine tenths occur only once, and roughly 4% lies in the top ten. The germline CDR1 and CDR2 sequences are LNHDA and SQIVND (reference sequence). The CDR3 is 14 amino acids. The V gene end was trimmed by 9 bases and the J gene end by 2 bases; junction bases not matched to a gene: 6. This TCR was recovered from a woman aged 40 to 49 with acute or convalescent COVID-19. Sequences were obtained from peripheral blood. V is TRBV19 and J is TRBJ2-3; 9 nucleotides align to TRBD1. CDR3 residues: CASRRDRATDTQYF. The CDR3, as DNA: TGTGCCAGCCGCCGGGACAGGGCCACAGATACGCAGTATTTT.